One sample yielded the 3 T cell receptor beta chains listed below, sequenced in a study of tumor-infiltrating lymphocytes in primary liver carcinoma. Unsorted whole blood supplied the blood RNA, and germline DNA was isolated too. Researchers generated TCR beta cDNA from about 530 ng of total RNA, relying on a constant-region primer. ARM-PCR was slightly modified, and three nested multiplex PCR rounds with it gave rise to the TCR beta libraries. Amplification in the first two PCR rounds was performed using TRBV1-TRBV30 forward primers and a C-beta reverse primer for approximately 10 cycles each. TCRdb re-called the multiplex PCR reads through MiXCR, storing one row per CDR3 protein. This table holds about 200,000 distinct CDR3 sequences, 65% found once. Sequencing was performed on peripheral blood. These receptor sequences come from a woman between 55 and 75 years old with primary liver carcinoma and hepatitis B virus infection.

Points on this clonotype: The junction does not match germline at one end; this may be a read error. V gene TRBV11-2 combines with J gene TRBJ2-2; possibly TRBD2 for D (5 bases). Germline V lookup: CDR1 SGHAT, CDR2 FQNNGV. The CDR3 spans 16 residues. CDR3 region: CTSSLEWRRGTGELFF. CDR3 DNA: TGTACCAGCAGCTTAGAATGGAGGCGAGGCACCGGGGAGCTGTTTTTT.

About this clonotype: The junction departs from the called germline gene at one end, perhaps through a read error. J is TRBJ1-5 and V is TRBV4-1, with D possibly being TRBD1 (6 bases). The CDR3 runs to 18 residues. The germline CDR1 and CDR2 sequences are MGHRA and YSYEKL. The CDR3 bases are TGCGCTACCACCGACATCCCGTTGAACAGGGACGGCAATCAACCCCAGCATTTT. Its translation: CATTDIPLNRDGNQPQHF.

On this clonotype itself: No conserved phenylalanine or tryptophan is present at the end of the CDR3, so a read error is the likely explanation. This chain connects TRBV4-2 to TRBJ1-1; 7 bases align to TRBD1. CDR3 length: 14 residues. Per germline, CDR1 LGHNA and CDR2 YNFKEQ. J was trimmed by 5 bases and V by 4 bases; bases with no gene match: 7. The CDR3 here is CASSPRDRTTEAFL. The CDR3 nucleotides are TGTGCCAGCAGCCCCCGGGACAGAACAACTGAAGCTTTCTTA.